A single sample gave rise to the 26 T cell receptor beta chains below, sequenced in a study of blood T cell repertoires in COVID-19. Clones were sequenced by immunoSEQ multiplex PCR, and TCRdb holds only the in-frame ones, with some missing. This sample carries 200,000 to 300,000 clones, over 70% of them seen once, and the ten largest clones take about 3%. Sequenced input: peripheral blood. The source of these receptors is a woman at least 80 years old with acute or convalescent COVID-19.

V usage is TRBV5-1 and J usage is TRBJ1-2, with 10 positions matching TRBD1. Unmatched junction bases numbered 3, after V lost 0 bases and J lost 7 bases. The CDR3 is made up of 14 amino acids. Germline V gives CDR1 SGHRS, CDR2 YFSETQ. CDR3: CASSLGQGALGYTF. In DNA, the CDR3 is TGCGCCAGCAGCTTGGGACAGGGGGCGCTTGGCTACACCTTC.

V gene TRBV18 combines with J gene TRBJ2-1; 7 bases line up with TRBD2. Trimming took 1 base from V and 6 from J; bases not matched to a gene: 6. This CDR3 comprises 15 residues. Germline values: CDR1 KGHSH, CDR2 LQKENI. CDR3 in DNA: TGTGCCAGCTCACCACGGTCGGGGGGTATCAATGAGCAGTTCTTC. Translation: CASSPRSGGINEQFF. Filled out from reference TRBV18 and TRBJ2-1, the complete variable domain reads NAGVMQNPRHLVRRRGQEARLRCSPMKGHSHVYWYRQLPEEGLKFMVYLQKENIIDESGMPKERFSAEFPKEGPSILRIQQVVRGDSAAYFCASSPRSGGINEQFFGPGTRLTVL.

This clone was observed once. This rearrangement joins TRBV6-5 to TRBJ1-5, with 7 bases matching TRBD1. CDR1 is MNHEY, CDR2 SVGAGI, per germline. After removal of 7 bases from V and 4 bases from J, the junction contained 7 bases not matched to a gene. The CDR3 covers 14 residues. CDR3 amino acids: CASILRGRNQPQHF. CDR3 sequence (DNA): TGTGCCAGCATCTTAAGGGGGCGGAATCAGCCCCAGCATTTT.

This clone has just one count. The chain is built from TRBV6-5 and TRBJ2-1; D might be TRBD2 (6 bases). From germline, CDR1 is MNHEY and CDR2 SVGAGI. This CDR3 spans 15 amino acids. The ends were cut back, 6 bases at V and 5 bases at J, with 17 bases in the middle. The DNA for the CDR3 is TGTGCCAGCAGACCCGGAACAGCGGGTAACAATGAGCAGTTCTTC. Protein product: CASRPGTAGNNEQFF.

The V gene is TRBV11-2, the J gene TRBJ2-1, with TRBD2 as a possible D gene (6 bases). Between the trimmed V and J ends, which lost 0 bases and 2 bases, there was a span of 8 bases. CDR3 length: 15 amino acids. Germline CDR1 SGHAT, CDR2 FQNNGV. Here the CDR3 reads CASSLDSGPYNEQFF. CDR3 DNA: TGTGCCAGCAGCTTAGATAGCGGCCCCTACAATGAGCAGTTCTTC.

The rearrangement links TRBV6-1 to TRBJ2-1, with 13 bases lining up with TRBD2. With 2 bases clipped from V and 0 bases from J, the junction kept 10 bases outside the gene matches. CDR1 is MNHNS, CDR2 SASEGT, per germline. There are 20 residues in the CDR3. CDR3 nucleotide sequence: TGTGCCAGCAGTGAACCCCCGGGACTAGCGGGAAGTTTCTCCTACAATGAGCAGTTCTTC. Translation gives CASSEPPGLAGSFSYNEQFF.

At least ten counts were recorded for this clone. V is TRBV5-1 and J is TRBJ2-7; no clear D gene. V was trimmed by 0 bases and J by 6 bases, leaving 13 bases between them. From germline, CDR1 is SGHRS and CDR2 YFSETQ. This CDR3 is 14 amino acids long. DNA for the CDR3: TGCGCCAGCAGCTTGGGTGGCCGATTTACCGAGCAGTACTTC. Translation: CASSLGGRFTEQYF.

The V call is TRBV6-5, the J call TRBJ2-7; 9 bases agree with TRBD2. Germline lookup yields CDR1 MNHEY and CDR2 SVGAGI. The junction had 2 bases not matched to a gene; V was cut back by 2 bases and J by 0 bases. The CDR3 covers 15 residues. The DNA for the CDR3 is TGTGCCAGCAGTTACAGCGGGGGGAGCTCCTACGAGCAGTACTTC. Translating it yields CASSYSGGSSYEQYF.

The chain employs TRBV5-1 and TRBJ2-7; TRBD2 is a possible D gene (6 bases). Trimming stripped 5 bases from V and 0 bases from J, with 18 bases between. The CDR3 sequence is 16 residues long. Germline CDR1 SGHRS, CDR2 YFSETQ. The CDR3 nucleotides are TGCGCCAGCAGATCATATAGCGGCACCCTCTCCTACGAGCAGTACTTC. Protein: CASRSYSGTLSYEQYF. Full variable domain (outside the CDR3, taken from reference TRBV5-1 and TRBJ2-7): KAGVTQTPRYLIKTRGQQVTLSCSPISGHRSVSWYQQTPGQGLQFLFEYFSETQRNKGNFPGRFSGRQFSNSRSEMNVSTLELGDSALYLCASRSYSGTLSYEQYFGPGTRLTVT.

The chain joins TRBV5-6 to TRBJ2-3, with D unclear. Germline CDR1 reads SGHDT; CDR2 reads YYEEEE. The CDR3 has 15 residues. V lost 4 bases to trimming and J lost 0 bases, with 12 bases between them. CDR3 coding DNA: TGTGCCAGCAGCGCGTACGCCGTTAGCACAGATACGCAGTATTTT. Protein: CASSAYAVSTDTQYF.

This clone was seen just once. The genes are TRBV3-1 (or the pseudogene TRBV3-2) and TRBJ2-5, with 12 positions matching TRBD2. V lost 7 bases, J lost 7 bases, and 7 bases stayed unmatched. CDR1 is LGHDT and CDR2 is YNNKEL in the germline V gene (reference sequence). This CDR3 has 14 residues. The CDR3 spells CASTPLAGGVTQYF. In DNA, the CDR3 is TGTGCCAGCACCCCCCTAGCGGGGGGGGTGACCCAGTACTTC.

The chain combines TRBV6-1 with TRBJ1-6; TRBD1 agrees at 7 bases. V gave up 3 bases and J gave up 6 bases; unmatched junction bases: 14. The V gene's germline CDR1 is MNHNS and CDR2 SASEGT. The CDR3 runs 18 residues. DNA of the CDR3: TGTGCCAGCAGTGACCCTGGGCAGGGGGTTCTGCTTAATTCACCCCTCCACTTT. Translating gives CASSDPGQGVLLNSPLHF.

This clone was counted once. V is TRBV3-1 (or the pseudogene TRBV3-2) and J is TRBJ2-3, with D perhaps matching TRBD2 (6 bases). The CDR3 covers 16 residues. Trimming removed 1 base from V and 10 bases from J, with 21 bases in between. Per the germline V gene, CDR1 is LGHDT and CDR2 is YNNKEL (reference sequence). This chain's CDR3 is CASSQVGGGAGQAQYF. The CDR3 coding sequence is TGTGCCAGCAGCCAAGTCGGGGGTGGAGCGGGCCAAGCGCAGTATTTT.

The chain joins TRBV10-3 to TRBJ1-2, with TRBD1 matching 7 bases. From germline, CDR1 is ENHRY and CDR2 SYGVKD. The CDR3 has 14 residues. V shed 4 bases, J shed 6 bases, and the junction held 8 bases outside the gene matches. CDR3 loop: CAISGTGVNNGYTF. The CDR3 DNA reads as TGTGCCATCAGTGGTACAGGGGTAAATAATGGCTACACCTTC.

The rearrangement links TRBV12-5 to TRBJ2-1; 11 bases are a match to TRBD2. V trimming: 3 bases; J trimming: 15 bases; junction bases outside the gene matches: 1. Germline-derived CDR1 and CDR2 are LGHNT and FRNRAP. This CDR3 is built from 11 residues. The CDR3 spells CASGLGTSGFF. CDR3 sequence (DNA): TGTGCTAGTGGTTTAGGGACTAGCGGGTTCTTC.

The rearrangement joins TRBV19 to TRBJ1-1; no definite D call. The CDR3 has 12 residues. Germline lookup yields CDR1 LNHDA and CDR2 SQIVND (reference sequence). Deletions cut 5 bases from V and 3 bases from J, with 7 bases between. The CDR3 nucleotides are TGTGCCAGTAGTCCGAGAGACACTGAAGCTTTCTTT. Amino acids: CASSPRDTEAFF.

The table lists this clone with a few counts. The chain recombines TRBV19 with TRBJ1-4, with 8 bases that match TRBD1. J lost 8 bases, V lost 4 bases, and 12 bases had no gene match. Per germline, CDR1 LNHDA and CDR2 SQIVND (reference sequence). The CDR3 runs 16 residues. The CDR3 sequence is CASSTGTGGKGEKLFF. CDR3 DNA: TGTGCCAGTAGTACCGGGACAGGTGGAAAGGGGGAAAAACTGTTTTTT.

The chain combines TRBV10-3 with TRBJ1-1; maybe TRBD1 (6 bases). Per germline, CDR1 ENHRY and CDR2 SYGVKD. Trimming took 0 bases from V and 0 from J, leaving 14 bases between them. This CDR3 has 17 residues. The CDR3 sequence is CAISESNQGPMNTEAFF. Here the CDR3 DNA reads TGTGCCATCAGTGAGTCGAATCAGGGGCCTATGAACACTGAAGCTTTCTTT.

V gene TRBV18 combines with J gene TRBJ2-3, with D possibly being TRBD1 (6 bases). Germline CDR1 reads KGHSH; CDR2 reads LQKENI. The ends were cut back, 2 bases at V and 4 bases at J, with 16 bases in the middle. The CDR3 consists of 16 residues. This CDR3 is CASSPNTGLRADTQYF. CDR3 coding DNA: TGTGCCAGCTCACCAAATACAGGGCTGAGGGCAGATACGCAGTATTTT.

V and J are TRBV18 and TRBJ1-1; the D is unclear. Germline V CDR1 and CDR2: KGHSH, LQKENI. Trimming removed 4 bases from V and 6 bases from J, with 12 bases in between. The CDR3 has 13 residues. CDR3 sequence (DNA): TGTGCCAGCTCACGTCCGTCCCCCCCTGAAGCTTTCTTT. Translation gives CASSRPSPPEAFF.

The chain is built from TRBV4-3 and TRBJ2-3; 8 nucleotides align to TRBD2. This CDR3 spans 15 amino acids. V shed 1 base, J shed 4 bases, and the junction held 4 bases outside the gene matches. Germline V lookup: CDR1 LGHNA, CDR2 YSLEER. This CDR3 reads CASSQVGGAPDTQYF. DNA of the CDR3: TGCGCCAGCAGCCAAGTCGGGGGGGCCCCAGATACGCAGTATTTT.

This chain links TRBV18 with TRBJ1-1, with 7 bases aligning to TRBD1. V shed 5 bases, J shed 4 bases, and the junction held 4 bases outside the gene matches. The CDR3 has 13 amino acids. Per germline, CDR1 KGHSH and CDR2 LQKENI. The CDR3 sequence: CASSGDRRTEAFF. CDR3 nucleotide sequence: TGTGCCAGCTCAGGGGACAGACGCACTGAAGCTTTCTTT.

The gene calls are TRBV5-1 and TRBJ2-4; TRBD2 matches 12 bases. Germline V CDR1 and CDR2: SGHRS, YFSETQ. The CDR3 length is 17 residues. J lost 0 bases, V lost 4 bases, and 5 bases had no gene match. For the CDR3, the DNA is TGCGCCAGCAGCGTTACTAGCGGGGGGCTAGCCAAAAACATTCAGTACTTC. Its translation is CASSVTSGGLAKNIQYF.

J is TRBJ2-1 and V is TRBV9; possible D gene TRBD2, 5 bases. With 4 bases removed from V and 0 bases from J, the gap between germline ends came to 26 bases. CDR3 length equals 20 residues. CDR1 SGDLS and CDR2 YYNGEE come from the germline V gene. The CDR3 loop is CASSPEVRLRGSFSYNEQFF. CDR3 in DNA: TGTGCCAGCAGCCCCGAGGTGAGGCTTCGCGGGTCCTTCTCCTACAATGAGCAGTTCTTC.

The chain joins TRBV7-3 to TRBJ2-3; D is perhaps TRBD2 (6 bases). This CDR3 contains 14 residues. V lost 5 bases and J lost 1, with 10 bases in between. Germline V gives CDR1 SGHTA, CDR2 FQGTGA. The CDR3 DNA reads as TGTGCCAGCAGCATTACGGGGGGCACAGATACGCAGTATTTT. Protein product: CASSITGGTDTQYF.

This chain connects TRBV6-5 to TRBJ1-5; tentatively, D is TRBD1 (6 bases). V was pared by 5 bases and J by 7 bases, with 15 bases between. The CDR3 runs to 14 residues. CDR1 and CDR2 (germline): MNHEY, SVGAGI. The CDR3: CASSPQQGSQPQHF. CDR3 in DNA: TGTGCCAGCAGTCCCCAACAGGGTTCCCAGCCCCAGCATTTT.